One T cell receptor (beta chain) is described in this entry. Per the germline V gene, CDR1 is SGHNT and CDR2 is YYREEE (reference sequence). The CDR3 totals 13 residues. With 4 bases removed from V and 3 bases from J, the gap between germline ends came to 8 bases. This sample was included in a study of T cells after yellow fever vaccination. TCRdb independently ran MiXCR on the 5' RACE reads; one entry per CDR3 protein. The sample holds 450,000 to 600,000 distinct CDR3 sequences, 17% seen once. The source of this sequence is a man in his late teens or twenties who received the YFV17D yellow fever vaccine. Source: PBMCs, taken less than 6 days after the first yellow fever vaccination. The V call is TRBV5-4, the J call TRBJ1-5; D is unclear. The CDR3, as DNA: TGTGCCAGCAGCCGAGATTACAATCAGCCCCAGCATTTT. Amino acids: CASSRDYNQPQHF.